This T cell receptor (beta chain) was captured in a study of vaccination and CD4 T cells after COVID-19. In the study overall: Vaccinees got either two BNT162b2 doses or two mRNA-1273 doses. Cells were stimulated with overlapping spike peptide pools from SARS-CoV-2, HCoV-NL63, HCoV-OC43 and HCoV-229E.

Researchers used the Oncomine TCR Beta short-read assay to sequence DNA from cultured CD4+ T cells. The authors extracted genomic DNA from cultured CD4+ T cells. One entry per CDR3 protein, called by TCRdb with MiXCR from the PCR reads. The data show about 14,000 distinct CDR3 sequences, 51% seen once. Regarding treatment: roughly 10-day PBMC culture with coronavirus spike peptide pools or control peptides (ViraFEST assay). Turning to this clonotype: The antigen remains unidentified.

Trimming removed 1 base from V and 0 bases from J, with 13 bases in between. Germline CDR1 reads SGHVS; CDR2 reads FNYEAQ. The CDR3 is made up of 17 amino acids. This chain connects TRBV7-6 to TRBJ1-3; D is possibly TRBD1 (6 bases). This clonotype was obtained from a human donor who had recovered from COVID-19. The material sequenced was CD4+ T cells from blood, cultured in vitro. The CDR3 sequence: CASSLVPGGVSGNTIYF. Here the CDR3 DNA reads TGTGCCAGCAGCTTAGTCCCTGGGGGCGTCTCTGGAAACACCATATATTTT.